The clone carrying this TCR beta chain was found many times. Arm-PCR of CDR3 regions with iRepertoire HTBI primers generated TCR beta libraries. TCRdb processed the multiplex PCR reads anew with MiXCR; each CDR3 protein has one entry. The sample has 350,000 to 450,000 distinct CDR3 sequences; approximately 15% are singletons. This entry is derived from a study of regulatory T cells in long-lasting Graves disease. Time point of the sample: newly diagnosed GD, antithyroid drugs for less than 3 months. Scientists built the TCR library using RNA that was extracted from PBMCs. The V gene end was trimmed by 4 bases and the J gene end by 5 bases; junction bases not matched to a gene: 5. The CDR3 contains 15 residues. CDR1 is KGHDR, CDR2 SFDVKD, per germline. These data also featured in a second study, about T cells in Graves' hyperthyroidism and ophthalmopathy. That publication notes: Aged 18 to 65, the patients had hyperthyroidism that was newly diagnosed and had lasted under 2 months. HTBI primers were employed in a first-round RT-PCR of the TCR CDR3. Peripheral blood also featured most of the thyroid clonotypes expanded above 0.001.

This clonotype was sampled from a woman aged 40-49 years with Graves disease. The genes are TRBV24-1 and TRBJ1-4; TRBD1 aligns across 8 bases. The material was peripheral blood mononuclear cells (PBMCs), obtained at new diagnosis, from a patient treated with antithyroid drugs. The CDR3 loop reads CATSDSGTGNEKLFF. CDR3 DNA: TGTGCCACCAGTGACTCGGGGACAGGCAATGAAAAACTGTTTTTT.